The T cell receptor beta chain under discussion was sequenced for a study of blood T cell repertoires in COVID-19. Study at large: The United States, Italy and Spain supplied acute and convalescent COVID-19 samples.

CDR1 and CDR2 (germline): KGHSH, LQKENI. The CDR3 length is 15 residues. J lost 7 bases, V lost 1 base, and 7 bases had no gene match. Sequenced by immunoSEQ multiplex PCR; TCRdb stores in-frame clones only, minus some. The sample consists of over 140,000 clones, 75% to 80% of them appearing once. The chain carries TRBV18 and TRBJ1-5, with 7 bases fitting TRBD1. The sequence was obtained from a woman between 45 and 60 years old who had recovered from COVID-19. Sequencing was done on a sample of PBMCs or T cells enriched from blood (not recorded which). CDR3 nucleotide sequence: TGTGCCAGCTCACCACGGGACAGCGGGCAACAGCCCCAGCATTTT. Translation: CASSPRDSGQQPQHF.